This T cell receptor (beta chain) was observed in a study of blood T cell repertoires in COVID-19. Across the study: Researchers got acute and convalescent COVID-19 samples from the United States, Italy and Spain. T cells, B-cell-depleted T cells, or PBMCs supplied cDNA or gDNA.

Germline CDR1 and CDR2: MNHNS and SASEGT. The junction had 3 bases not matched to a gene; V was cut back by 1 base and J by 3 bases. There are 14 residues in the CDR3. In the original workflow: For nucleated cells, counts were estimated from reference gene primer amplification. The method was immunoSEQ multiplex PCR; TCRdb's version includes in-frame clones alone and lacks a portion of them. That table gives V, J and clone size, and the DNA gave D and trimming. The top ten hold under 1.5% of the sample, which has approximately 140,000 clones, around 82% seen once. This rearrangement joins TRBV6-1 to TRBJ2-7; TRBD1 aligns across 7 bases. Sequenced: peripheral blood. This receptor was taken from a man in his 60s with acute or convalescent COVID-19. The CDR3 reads CASSEGRDSYEQYF. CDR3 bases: TGTGCCAGCAGTGAAGGCCGGGACAGCTACGAGCAGTACTTC.